This section outlines one T cell receptor beta chain sequence together with its context. The antigen is not known. The sample comes from a study of T cells in localized non-small cell lung cancer. Some clones are missing from TCRdb's copy, which holds only in-frame ones; the method was immunoSEQ multiplex PCR. The profile shows about 78,000 clones, just under 85% of them singletons. Notes on the study in general: Only one tumor region was sequenced, so heterogeneity remains possible. The study detected a median 57 of the top 100 tumor clones in adjacent lung.

The source was peripheral blood, collected before any cancer treatment. The TCR was taken from a man between 35 and 75 years old with stage I lung adenocarcinoma.

In DNA, the CDR3 is TGTGCCAGCATCACCGGGGAGAATGAGCAGTTCTTC. It codes for CASITGENEQFF. The chain couples TRBV27 to TRBJ2-1, with a tentative D call TRBD2 (5 bases). This CDR3 comprises 12 residues. V gave up 7 bases and J gave up 7 bases, with 11 bases separating them. Germline lookup yields CDR1 MNHEY and CDR2 SMNVEV (reference sequence).